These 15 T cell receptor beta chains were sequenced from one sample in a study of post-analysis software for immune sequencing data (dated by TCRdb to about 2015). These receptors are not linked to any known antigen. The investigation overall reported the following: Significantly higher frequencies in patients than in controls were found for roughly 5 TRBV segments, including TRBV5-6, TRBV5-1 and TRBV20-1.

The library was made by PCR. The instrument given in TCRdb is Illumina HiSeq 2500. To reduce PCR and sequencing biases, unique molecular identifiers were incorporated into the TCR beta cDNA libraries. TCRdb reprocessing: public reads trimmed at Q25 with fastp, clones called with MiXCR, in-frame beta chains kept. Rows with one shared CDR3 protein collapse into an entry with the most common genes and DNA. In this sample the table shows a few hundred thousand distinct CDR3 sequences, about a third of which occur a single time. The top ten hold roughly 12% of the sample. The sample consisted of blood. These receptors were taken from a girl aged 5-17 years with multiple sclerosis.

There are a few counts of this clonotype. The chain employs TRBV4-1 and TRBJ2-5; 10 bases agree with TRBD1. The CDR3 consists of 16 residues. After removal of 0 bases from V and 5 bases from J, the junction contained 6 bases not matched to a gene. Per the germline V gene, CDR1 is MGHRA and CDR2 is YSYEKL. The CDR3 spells CASSQDRTGGRETQYF. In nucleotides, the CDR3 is TGCGCCAGCAGCCAAGATCGGACAGGGGGAAGGGAGACCCAGTACTTC.

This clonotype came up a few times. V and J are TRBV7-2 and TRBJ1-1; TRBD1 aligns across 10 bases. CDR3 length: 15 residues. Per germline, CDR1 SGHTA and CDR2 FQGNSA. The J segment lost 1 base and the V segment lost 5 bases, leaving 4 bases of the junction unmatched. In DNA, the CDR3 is TGTGCCAGCAGCCCCCGGACAGGGGGGAACACTGAAGCTTTCTTT. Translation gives CASSPRTGGNTEAFF.

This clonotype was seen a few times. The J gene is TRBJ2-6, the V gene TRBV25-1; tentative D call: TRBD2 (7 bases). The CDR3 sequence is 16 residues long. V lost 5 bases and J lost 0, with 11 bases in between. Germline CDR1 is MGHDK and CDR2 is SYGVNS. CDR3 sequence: CASSRGGTSGANVLTF. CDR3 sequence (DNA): TGTGCCAGCAGTAGGGGGGGGACCTCTGGGGCCAACGTCCTGACTTTC.

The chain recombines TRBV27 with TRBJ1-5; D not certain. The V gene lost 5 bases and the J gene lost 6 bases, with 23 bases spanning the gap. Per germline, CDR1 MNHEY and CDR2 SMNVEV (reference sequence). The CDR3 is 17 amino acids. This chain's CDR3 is CASSPTRVELGIQPQHF. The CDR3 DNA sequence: TGTGCCAGCAGTCCCACAAGGGTGGAGTTAGGGATTCAGCCCCAGCATTTT.

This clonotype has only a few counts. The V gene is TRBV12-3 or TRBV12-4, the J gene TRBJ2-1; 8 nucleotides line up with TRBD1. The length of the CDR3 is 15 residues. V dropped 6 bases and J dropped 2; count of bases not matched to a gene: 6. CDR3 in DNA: TGTGCCAGCAGCTCGGGACAGGCCCCCTACAATGAGCAGTTCTTC. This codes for CASSSGQAPYNEQFF.

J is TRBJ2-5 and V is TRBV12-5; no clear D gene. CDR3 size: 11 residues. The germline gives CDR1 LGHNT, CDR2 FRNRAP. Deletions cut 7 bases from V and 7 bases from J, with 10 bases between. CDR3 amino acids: CASALKGTQYF. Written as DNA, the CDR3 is TGTGCTAGTGCCCTTAAGGGGACCCAGTACTTC.

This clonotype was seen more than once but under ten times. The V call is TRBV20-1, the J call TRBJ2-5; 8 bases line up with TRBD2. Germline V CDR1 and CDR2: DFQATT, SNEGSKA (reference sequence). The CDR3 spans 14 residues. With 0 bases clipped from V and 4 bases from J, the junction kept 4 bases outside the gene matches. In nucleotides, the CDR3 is TGCAGTGCTAGAGATGGAAGCGGGGGAGAGACCCAGTACTTC. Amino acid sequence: CSARDGSGGETQYF.

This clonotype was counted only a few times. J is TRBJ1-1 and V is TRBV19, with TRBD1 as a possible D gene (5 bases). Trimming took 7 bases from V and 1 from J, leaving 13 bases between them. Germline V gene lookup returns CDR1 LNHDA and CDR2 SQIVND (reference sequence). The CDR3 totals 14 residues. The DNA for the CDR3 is TGTGCCAGTACCCACGGGACCGAGAACACTGAAGCTTTCTTT. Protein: CASTHGTENTEAFF.

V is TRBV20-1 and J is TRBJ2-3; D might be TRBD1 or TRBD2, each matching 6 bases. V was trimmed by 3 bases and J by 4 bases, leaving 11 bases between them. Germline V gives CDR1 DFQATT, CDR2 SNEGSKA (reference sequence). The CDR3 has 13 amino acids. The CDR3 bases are TGCAGTGCTAGGGGGGGCGCAGCAGATACGCAGTATTTT. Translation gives CSARGGAADTQYF.

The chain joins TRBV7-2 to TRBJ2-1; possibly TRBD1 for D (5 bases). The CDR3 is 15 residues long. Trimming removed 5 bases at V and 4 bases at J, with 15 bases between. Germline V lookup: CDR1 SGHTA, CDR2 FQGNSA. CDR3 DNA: TGTGCCAGCAGCGAAAGTTATGCAGGGTACAATGAGCAGTTCTTC. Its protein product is CASSESYAGYNEQFF.

CDR3 bases: TGCAGCGTTGATTCGGGGAATGGCTACACCTTC. Amino acid sequence: CSVDSGNGYTF. The chain has TRBV29-1 and TRBJ1-2; no clear D gene. CDR1 and CDR2 from the germline V gene are SQVTM and ANQGSEA. The ends were cut back, 3 bases at V and 6 bases at J, with 8 bases in the middle. CDR3 size: 11 residues.

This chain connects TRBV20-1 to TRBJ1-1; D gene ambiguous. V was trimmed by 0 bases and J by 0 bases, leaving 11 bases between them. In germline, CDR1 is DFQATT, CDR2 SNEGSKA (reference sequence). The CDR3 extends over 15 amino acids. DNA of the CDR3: TGCAGTGCTAGAGATAGCGGTTACATGAACACTGAAGCTTTCTTT. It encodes CSARDSGYMNTEAFF.

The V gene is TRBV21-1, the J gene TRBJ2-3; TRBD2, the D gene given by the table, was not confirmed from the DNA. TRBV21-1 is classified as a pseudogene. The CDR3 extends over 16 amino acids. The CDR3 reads CASSKGRAGGHDTQYF. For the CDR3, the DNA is TGTGCCAGCAGCAAAGGTCGAGCGGGGGGGCATGATACGCAGTATTTT.

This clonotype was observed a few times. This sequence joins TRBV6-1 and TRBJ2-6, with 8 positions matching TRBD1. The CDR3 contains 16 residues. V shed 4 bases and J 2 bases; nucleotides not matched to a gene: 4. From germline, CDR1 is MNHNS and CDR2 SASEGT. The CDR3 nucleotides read TGTGCCAGCAGTGTGGACAGGGTGACTGGGGCCAACGTCCTGACTTTC. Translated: CASSVDRVTGANVLTF.

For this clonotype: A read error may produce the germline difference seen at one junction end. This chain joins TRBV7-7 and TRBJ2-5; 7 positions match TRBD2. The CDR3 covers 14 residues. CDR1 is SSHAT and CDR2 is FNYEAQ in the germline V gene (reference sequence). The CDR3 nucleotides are TGTGCTAGCAGCCTTCGGGGGGTGGGAGAGACCCGGTACTTC. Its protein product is CASSLRGVGETRYF.